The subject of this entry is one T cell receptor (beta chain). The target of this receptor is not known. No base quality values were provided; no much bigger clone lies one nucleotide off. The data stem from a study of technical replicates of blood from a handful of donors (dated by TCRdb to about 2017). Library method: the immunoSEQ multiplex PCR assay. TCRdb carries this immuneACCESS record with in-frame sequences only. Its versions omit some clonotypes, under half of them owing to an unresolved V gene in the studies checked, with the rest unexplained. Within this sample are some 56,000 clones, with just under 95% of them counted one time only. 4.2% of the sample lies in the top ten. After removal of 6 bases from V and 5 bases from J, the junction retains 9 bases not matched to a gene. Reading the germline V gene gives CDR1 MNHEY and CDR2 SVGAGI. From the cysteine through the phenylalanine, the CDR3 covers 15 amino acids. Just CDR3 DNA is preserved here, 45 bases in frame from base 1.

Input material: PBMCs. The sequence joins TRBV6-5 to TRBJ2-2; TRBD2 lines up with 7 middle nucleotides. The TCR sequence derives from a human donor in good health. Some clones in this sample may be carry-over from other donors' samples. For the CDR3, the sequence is CASSLGTTKTGELFF. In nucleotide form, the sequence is TGTGCCAGCAGCCTCGGGACTACCAAAACCGGGGAGCTGTTTTTT.